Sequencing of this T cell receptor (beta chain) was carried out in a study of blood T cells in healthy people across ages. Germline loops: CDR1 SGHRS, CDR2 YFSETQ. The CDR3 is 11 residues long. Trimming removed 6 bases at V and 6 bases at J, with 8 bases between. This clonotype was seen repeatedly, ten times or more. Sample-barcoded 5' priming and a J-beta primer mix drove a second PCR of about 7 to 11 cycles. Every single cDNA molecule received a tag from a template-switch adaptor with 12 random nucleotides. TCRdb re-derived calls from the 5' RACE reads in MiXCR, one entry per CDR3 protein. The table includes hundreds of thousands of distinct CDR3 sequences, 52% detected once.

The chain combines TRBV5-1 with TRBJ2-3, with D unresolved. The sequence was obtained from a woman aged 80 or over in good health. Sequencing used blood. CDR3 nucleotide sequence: TGCGCCAGCATCGAGGCGGATACGCAGTATTTT. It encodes CASIEADTQYF. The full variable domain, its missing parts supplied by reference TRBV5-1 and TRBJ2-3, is KAGVTQTPRYLIKTRGQQVTLSCSPISGHRSVSWYQQTPGQGLQFLFEYFSETQRNKGNFPGRFSGRQFSNSRSEMNVSTLELGDSALYLCASIEADTQYFGPGTRLTVL.